This T cell receptor beta chain originates from a study of cytomegalovirus exposure and HLA in healthy donors. Only a few counts were recorded for this clone. Its antigen is currently unknown. V shed 5 bases, J shed 3 bases, and the junction held 7 bases outside the gene matches. The germline V gene encodes CDR1 SGHTA and CDR2 FQGNSA. The CDR3 has 15 amino acids. Among the donors, all were healthy bone marrow donors. Study results and caveats: Reported results showed that the classifier diagnosed cytomegalovirus status with high specificity and sensitivity.

Amplification used 60 Vbeta primers and 13 Jbeta primers. In the study's own analysis: Later analysis identified tens of millions of unique TCR beta chains, about 10 million shared. Method: immunoSEQ multiplex PCR; TCRdb's copy keeps in-frame clones and lacks some. Clonal size and the V and J genes are those of that table, whereas D and trimming came from the DNA. Among some 93,000 clones listed, approximately 69% were seen once. The V and J genes are TRBV7-2 and TRBJ2-7; 10 positions match TRBD1. Sample: PBMCs. This receptor was taken from a boy between 10 and 17 years old in good health and CMV-seropositive. As DNA, the CDR3 is TGTGCCAGCAGCACCCGACAGGGGGCTTTCTACGAGCAGTACTTC. Amino acids: CASSTRQGAFYEQYF.